This T cell receptor (beta chain) was sequenced during a study of blood T cell repertoires in COVID-19. About the study: Acute-phase and convalescent COVID-19 samples originated in the United States, Italy and Spain.

The CDR3 consists of 17 residues. V dropped 0 bases and J dropped 0 bases, with 12 bases sitting between them. CDR1 is LGHNA, CDR2 YNFKEQ, per germline. Enrollment of patients from Seattle took place during active infection, with longitudinal follow-up. As originally analysed: Reference gene primer amplification in the assay estimated nucleated cell counts. Measured with immunoSEQ multiplex PCR; TCRdb has only the in-frame clones, and not every one. That table is the source of V, J and clone size, and D and trimming were worked out from the DNA. Of about 350,000 clones in the sample, 86% were seen once.

Source material: peripheral blood. The chain uses TRBV4-2 and TRBJ1-3, with D possibly TRBD1 on 5 matching bases. This sequence originates from an older woman with COVID-19, enrolled during active disease. CDR3 sequence: CASSQDGVGLSGNTIYF. The CDR3 nucleotides are TGTGCCAGCAGCCAAGATGGGGTGGGACTCTCTGGAAACACCATATATTTT.